The 15 T cell receptor beta chains given below trace back to one sample, sequenced in a study of OX40 agonist ivuxolimab in advanced cancers. TCRdb's table, derived via immunoSEQ multiplex PCR, lists solely in-frame clones and lacks some. The table records approximately 66,000 clones, roughly 85% of them present only once. Specimen: CD4+ or CD8+ T cells sorted from blood, collected in a trial of the OX40 agonist ivuxolimab. The receptors were sampled from an adult with an advanced solid tumor such as melanoma, head and neck, liver or kidney cancer.

CDR3 nucleotide sequence: TGTGCCAGCAGTGAATTGGGGTTAGCGGGGGGGTCGCAGGCCAAAAACATTCAGTACTTC. Translating gives CASSELGLAGGSQAKNIQYF. The chain combines TRBV6-1 with TRBJ2-4, with TRBD2 matching over 11 bases. CDR3 length: 20 residues. CDR1 MNHNS and CDR2 SASEGT come from the germline V gene. The ends lost 2 bases at V and 1 base at J; junction bases unmatched: 13.

The rearrangement uses TRBV7-9 and TRBJ1-1; a possible D gene is TRBD1 (6 bases). The CDR3 runs 13 residues. Germline CDR1 SEHNR, CDR2 FQNEAQ (reference sequence). V dropped 1 base and J dropped 13 bases, with 16 bases sitting between them. CDR3 coding DNA: TGTGCCAGCAGCTTAGGGACAGCGAGCGGTGTTTTCTTT. This encodes CASSLGTASGVFF.

This clone has just one count. The V call is TRBV9, the J call TRBJ2-3; maybe TRBD2 (6 bases). There are 15 residues in the CDR3. V was trimmed by 0 bases and J by 2 bases, leaving 10 bases between them. The V gene's germline CDR1 is SGDLS and CDR2 YYNGEE. CDR3 sequence (DNA): TGTGCCAGCAGCGTAGGGGCGGGAAACACAGATACGCAGTATTTT. It is translated as CASSVGAGNTDTQYF.

This rearrangement joins TRBV27 to TRBJ2-5, with D hard to call. The CDR3 covers 13 residues. Germline V gene lookup returns CDR1 MNHEY and CDR2 SMNVEV (reference sequence). V lost 3 bases to trimming and J lost 1 base, with 6 bases between them. The CDR3 DNA follows: TGTGCCAGCAGTTTTAGGAGCCAAGAGACCCAGTACTTC. It translates to CASSFRSQETQYF.

The V call is TRBV15, the J call TRBJ1-3; D might be TRBD1 (5 bases). CDR1 and CDR2 from the germline V gene are LNHNV and YYDKDF (reference sequence). V gave up 3 bases and J gave up 7 bases, with 19 bases separating them. There are 16 residues in the CDR3. The CDR3 here is CATSSSAERGANTIYF. DNA of the CDR3: TGTGCCACCAGCAGTAGCGCTGAAAGAGGGGCGAACACCATATATTTT.

V usage is TRBV7-2 and J usage is TRBJ2-3, with D maybe TRBD2 (6 bases). The CDR3 contains 15 residues. The germline V and J ends were trimmed by 5 bases and 1 base, with 13 bases remaining between them. CDR1 and CDR2 (germline): SGHTA, FQGNSA. CDR3 in amino acids: CASSRRGFGTDTQYF. Here the CDR3 DNA reads TGTGCCAGCAGCCGGAGGGGTTTCGGCACAGATACGCAGTATTTT.

The rearrangement uses TRBV5-6 and TRBJ1-2; D perhaps matches TRBD1 (5 bases). Germline loops: CDR1 SGHDT, CDR2 YYEEEE. The CDR3 is 15 residues long. Between the trimmed V and J ends, which lost 0 bases and 7 bases, there was a span of 16 bases. CDR3 amino acids: CASSLDGAGVSGYTF. CDR3 sequence (DNA): TGTGCCAGCAGCTTGGACGGGGCAGGAGTGAGTGGCTACACCTTC.

The V gene is TRBV27, the J gene TRBJ1-1; 7 bases align to TRBD1. This CDR3 spans 14 amino acids. CDR1 and CDR2 (germline): MNHEY, SMNVEV (reference sequence). The ends lost 5 bases at V and 1 base at J; junction bases unmatched: 4. The CDR3 spells CASSRGQQNTEAFF. The CDR3 DNA is TGTGCCAGCAGTCGGGGACAGCAGAACACTGAAGCTTTCTTT.

In DNA, the CDR3 is TGTGCCAGTAGTCCCCAAAGCTCCTACAATGAGCAGTTCTTC. Translating gives CASSPQSSYNEQFF. J is TRBJ2-1 and V is TRBV19; D gene unclear. Germline loops: CDR1 LNHDA, CDR2 SQIVND (reference sequence). Trimming left V 5 bases short and J 0 bases short, with 8 bases between. This CDR3 comprises 14 residues.

Note on this clone: Germline and junction disagree at one end, which may indicate a read error. This chain joins TRBV4-2 and TRBJ2-7, with 7 bases identical to TRBD1. CDR3 length equals 14 residues. Germline assignment: CDR1 LGHNA and CDR2 YNFKEQ. The CDR3 here is CASSATGPHYEQCF. The CDR3, as DNA: TGTGCCAGCAGCGCGACAGGGCCGCACTACGAGCAGTGCTTC.

The chain recombines TRBV27 with TRBJ1-4; D unclear. Germline-derived CDR1 and CDR2 are MNHEY and SMNVEV (reference sequence). The CDR3 spans 12 residues. The germline V and J ends were trimmed by 6 bases and 4 bases, with 6 bases remaining between them. The CDR3 region has the DNA TGTGCCAGCAGGGCACGTAATGAAAAACTGTTTTTT. This encodes CASRARNEKLFF.

The chain couples TRBV5-6 to TRBJ1-3; no firm D call. Trimming took off 4 bases at V and 4 bases at J, with 9 bases between the two ends. The CDR3 is 13 residues long. The germline gives CDR1 SGHDT, CDR2 YYEEEE. CDR3 loop: CASSPPAGNTIYF. The CDR3 DNA reads as TGTGCCAGCAGCCCTCCCGCAGGAAACACCATATATTTT.

The CDR3 DNA follows: TGCGCCAGCAGCCCAGACGGGACCGTTTTTGACTACACCTTC. It specifies CASSPDGTVFDYTF. The gene calls are TRBV4-1 and TRBJ1-2, with D tentatively TRBD1 (5 bases). V lost 4 bases and J 10 bases, leaving 19 bases between the germline ends. Germline CDR1 and CDR2: MGHRA and YSYEKL. This CDR3 contains 14 residues.

The chain recombines TRBV19 with TRBJ2-5; 8 bases line up with TRBD2. The tail of the sequence fits TRBJ2-7 better, so the J call may be wrong. The CDR3 is 14 amino acids. The germline gives CDR1 LNHDA, CDR2 SQIVND (reference sequence). CDR3 sequence: CASSITAGGGEQYF. CDR3 in DNA: TGTGCCAGTAGTATCACGGCGGGGGGAGGCGAGCAGTACTTC.

In its sample, this clone was seen once. The V gene is TRBV19, the J gene TRBJ2-7, with 10 bases aligning to TRBD2. The V and J ends lost 2 bases and 4 bases, in that order; junction bases with no gene match: 14. CDR3 size: 18 residues. Looked up from germline, CDR1 is LNHDA and CDR2 is SQIVND (reference sequence). Here the CDR3 reads CASSIRAPRLAGAYEQYF. The CDR3 coding sequence is TGTGCCAGTAGTATACGGGCTCCAAGGCTAGCGGGGGCATACGAGCAGTACTTC. Combining the CDR3 with reference TRBV19 and TRBJ2-7 gives the whole variable domain DGGITQSPKYLFRKEGQNVTLSCEQNLNHDAMYWYRQDPGQGLRLIYYSQIVNDFQKGDIAEGYSVSREKKESFPLTVTSAQKNPTAFYLCASSIRAPRLAGAYEQYFGPGTRLTVT.